Below, 9 T cell receptor beta chains from the same sample are listed, as sequenced in a study of T cell responses to AZD1222 COVID-19 vaccine. The method was immunoSEQ multiplex PCR; TCRdb's version includes in-frame clones alone and lacks a portion of them. This sample carries 100,000 to 150,000 clones, approximately 88% of them seen once, and the ten largest clones take around 5.6%. Sequencing was performed on peripheral blood, taken on day 0 of AZD1222 vaccination. The origin of the receptors is an adult in good health.

V gene TRBV11-2 combines with J gene TRBJ2-5; D might be TRBD1 or TRBD2, each matching 5 bases. The ends were cut back, 4 bases at V and 5 bases at J, with 17 bases in the middle. This CDR3 is built from 15 residues. CDR1 and CDR2 (germline): SGHAT, FQNNGV. In DNA form, the CDR3 reads TGTGCCAGCAGCTACAGCTGGGGGTTTATGGAGACCCAGTACTTC. Its protein product is CASSYSWGFMETQYF.

The CDR3: CASTRGASYNEQFF. DNA for the CDR3: TGTGCCAGCACCCGGGGGGCCTCATACAATGAGCAGTTCTTC. The chain joins TRBV6-5 to TRBJ2-1, with D maybe TRBD2 (7 bases). The CDR3 has 14 amino acids. The germline gives CDR1 MNHEY, CDR2 SVGAGI. Trimming took off 7 bases at V and 4 bases at J, with 14 bases between the two ends.

This clone was seen just once. This rearrangement joins TRBV6-6 to TRBJ2-5, with D perhaps TRBD2 (6 bases). Looked up from germline, CDR1 is MNHNY and CDR2 is SVGAGI (reference sequence). The CDR3 has 15 amino acids. V lost 1 base and J 4 bases, leaving 13 bases between the germline ends. Here the CDR3 DNA reads TGTGCCAGCAGTTACTGGGCGGGGTCCGGAGAGACCCAGTACTTC. It is translated as CASSYWAGSGETQYF.

The J gene is TRBJ2-7, the V gene TRBV4-1; 8 bases align to TRBD1. CDR3 length: 13 amino acids. Trimming at V came to 9 bases and at J to 1 base, leaving 5 bases not matched to a gene. CDR1 is MGHRA and CDR2 is YSYEKL in the germline V gene. CDR3 in DNA: TGCGCCAGTATCCAGGGGGCTTCCTACGAGCAGTACTTC. Protein: CASIQGASYEQYF.

V is TRBV30 and J is TRBJ2-7; D not resolved. Germline V CDR1 and CDR2: GTSNPN, SVGIG (reference sequence). V lost 0 bases and J 4 bases, leaving 7 bases between the germline ends. The length of the CDR3 is 12 residues. The CDR3 DNA sequence: TGTGCCTGGAGTGTGGTCGGGTACGAGCAGTACTTC. Protein: CAWSVVGYEQYF.

The chain has TRBV2 and TRBJ1-2, with a tentative D call TRBD1 (5 bases). The CDR3 consists of 12 residues. Germline lookup yields CDR1 SNHLY and CDR2 FYNNEI. Trimming left V 6 bases short and J 2 bases short, with 7 bases between. This chain's CDR3 is CASRNRNYGYTF. The DNA for the CDR3 is TGTGCCAGCAGAAACAGGAACTATGGCTACACCTTC.

The chain joins TRBV27 to TRBJ1-1; unclear D gene. Trimming took off 2 bases at V and 0 bases at J, with 13 bases between the two ends. The CDR3 is 16 residues long. The germline V gene has CDR1 MNHEY and CDR2 SMNVEV (reference sequence). As DNA, the CDR3 is TGTGCCAGCAGTTTACTAGGGCGTGGCATGAACACTGAAGCTTTCTTT. Encoded protein: CASSLLGRGMNTEAFF.

This chain links TRBV7-2 with TRBJ1-1; 7 nucleotides line up with TRBD1. Germline loops: CDR1 SGHTA, CDR2 FQGNSA. Germline trimming cut 4 bases from V and 4 bases from J; bases unmatched to any gene: 6. The CDR3 runs 14 residues. The CDR3: CASSSQGYGTEAFF. The CDR3 DNA sequence: TGTGCCAGCAGCTCACAGGGGTACGGCACTGAAGCTTTCTTT. Using reference TRBV7-2 and TRBJ1-1 for the parts outside the CDR3, the full variable domain is GAGVSQSPSNKVTEKGKDVELRCDPISGHTALYWYRQSLGQGLEFLIYFQGNSAPDKSGLPSDRFSAERTGGSVSTLTIQRTQQEDSAVYLCASSSQGYGTEAFFGQGTRLTVV.

V usage is TRBV4-1 and J usage is TRBJ2-5, with 7 bases matching TRBD2. Germline V gives CDR1 MGHRA, CDR2 YSYEKL. The CDR3 sequence is 15 residues long. With 0 bases clipped from V and 5 bases from J, the junction kept 6 bases outside the gene matches. The CDR3 DNA reads as TGCGCCAGCAGCCAAGATGGGAGCGGGGACGAGACCCAGTACTTC. Encoded protein: CASSQDGSGDETQYF.